This entry concerns a single T cell receptor (beta chain). Its antigen is unknown. No base quality information exists; no much larger clone differs at one position. The data were taken from a study of blood T cell repertoires in COVID-19 (TCRdb year 2020). Broadly, across the study: The collaborator samples originated in the United States, Italy and Spain and spanned the acute and convalescent phases of COVID-19. A de-identified subject ID, COVID-19 status, age in years and sex were almost always included in the sample metadata. The repertoires were released in a freely available public database intended as a resource for research on the immune response to SARS-CoV-2. Where available, HLA class I and class II types were obtained from metadata supplied by the sample provider rather than from assay-based typing. The material from the prospective study consisted of cDNA or gDNA derived from T cells, B-cell-depleted T cells, or PBMCs. The dataset comprised deeply sampled blood TCRbeta repertoires from subjects exposed to, actively infected with, or recovered from COVID-19. The samples were drawn from the first 160 participants of the ongoing ImmuneRACE study and from 1,200 or so subjects provided by 6 global collaborators. The research as a whole found: The amount of clinical and demographic metadata varied by source and participant and was provided uncurated.

For CDR1 and CDR2, the germline V gene (reference sequence) lists LNHDA and SQIVND. From its cysteine to its phenylalanine, the CDR3 spans 17 amino acids. Here the CDR3 DNA is all that survives: 51 bases in frame from base 1. V trim: 8 bases; J trim: 7 bases; unmatched bases: 12. TCRbeta CDR3 regions were amplified from genomic DNA by means of the immunoSEQ Assay, a bias-controlled multiplex PCR. In the original analysis: Nucleated cell counts per sample were estimated from amplification of reference gene primers within the assay. To quantify the absolute abundance of each unique TCRbeta CDR3 rearrangement, sequence reads were collapsed and filtered. For each sample, productive Simpson clonality was calculated by taking the square root of Simpson's diversity index across productive rearrangements. Entries here come from immuneACCESS through TCRdb and include only in-frame sequences with V and J called. Some clones fail to appear in such tables; in the studies checked, an unresolved V gene covers under half of the shortfall, and the cause of the remainder is unknown. From that table come the V and J calls and clone size; the DNA was used to work out D and trimming. The sample data list about 69,000 clones, and 79% of these were observed just once. 40% to 50% of the sample lies in the top ten.

The collaborating institutions used their own protocols to collect whole blood in K2EDTA tubes. For TCRbeta analysis, collaborator samples were shipped as frozen whole blood, as isolated PBMCs, or as DNA extracted from either sample type. The chain couples TRBV19 to TRBJ2-2; the junction holds 14 bases that match TRBD2. This TCR was recovered from a human donor in a cohort sampled during active COVID-19. The sequenced sample consisted of peripheral blood. The CDR3 reads as follows: CASPPGLAGVAGGELFF. The DNA sequence is as follows: TGTGCCAGTCCCCCGGGACTAGCGGGGGTGGCGGGCGGGGAGCTGTTTTTT.